Listed below are T cell receptor beta chains from one sample, sequenced in a study of blood T cell repertoires in COVID-19. Method: immunoSEQ multiplex PCR; TCRdb's copy keeps in-frame clones and lacks some. Seen here are some 220,000 clones, around four fifths observed once, and the top ten hold 5% to 6.5%. Sequenced sample: peripheral blood. The receptors derive from an older woman who had recovered from COVID-19. CDR3s include the opening cysteine and the closing phenylalanine or tryptophan. D genes are given only for firm matches. Expanded clones are given a class, and other clones once, few, many or no size at all.

TRBV25-1	NA	TRBJ1-1	NA	CASRPDRNTEAFF	TGTGCCAGCAGGCCCGACAGAAACACTGAAGCTTTCTTT
TRBV15	NA	TRBJ2-7	NA	CATSREWGDYEQYF	TGTGCCACCAGCAGAGAATGGGGCGACTACGAGCAGTACTTC
TRBV25-1	NA	TRBJ2-5	NA	CASSDRQGGLFGETQYF	TGTGCCAGCAGTGATAGACAGGGAGGTTTGTTCGGAGAGACCCAGTACTTC
TRBV2	once	TRBJ1-6	NA	CASSDTRGSSPLHF	TGTGCCAGCAGTGATACACGGGGGAGCTCACCCCTCCACTTT
TRBV7-6	once	TRBJ2-3	TRBD2	CASSLGTSRSTDTQYF	TGTGCCAGCAGCTTAGGGACTAGCAGAAGCACAGATACGCAGTATTTT
TRBV5-1	NA	TRBJ1-1	NA	CASSLADDGLTEAFF	TGCGCCAGCAGCTTGGCGGATGACGGGTTAACTGAAGCTTTCTTT
TRBV19	NA	TRBJ1-1	NA	CASTSDPGGTEAFF	TGTGCCAGTACCTCGGACCCGGGGGGGACTGAAGCTTTCTTT
TRBV19	few	TRBJ2-3	TRBD2	CASSKRGGTDTQYF	TGTGCCAGTAGTAAGCGGGGGGGCACAGATACGCAGTATTTT
TRBV4-2	NA	TRBJ1-1	TRBD1	CASSQDYRGYMVNTEAFF	TGTGCCAGCAGCCAAGATTACAGGGGGTACATGGTGAACACTGAAGCTTTCTTT
TRBV5-8	few	TRBJ1-5	TRBD1	CASSRDRVNQPQHF	TGTGCCAGCAGTAGGGACAGAGTCAATCAGCCCCAGCATTTT
TRBV4-1	NA	TRBJ2-7	NA	CASSQGDTSYEQYF	TGCGCCAGCAGCCAGGGGGACACCTCCTACGAGCAGTACTTC
TRBV7-2	NA	TRBJ2-1	NA	CASSLRTDYNEQFF	TGTGCCAGCAGCTTACGGACAGACTACAATGAGCAGTTCTTC
TRBV7-2	NA	TRBJ1-2	TRBD1	CASRAAGTANYGYTF	TGTGCCAGCAGGGCAGCCGGGACAGCTAACTATGGCTACACCTTC
TRBV4-3	NA	TRBJ1-4	TRBD1	CASSQDYGTVAEKLFF	TGCGCCAGCAGCCAAGATTATGGGACAGTCGCTGAAAAACTGTTTTTT
TRBV27	NA	TRBJ2-7	TRBD2	CASSLMVAGSKQYF	TGTGCCAGCAGTTTAATGGTAGCGGGGTCCAAGCAGTACTTC
TRBV5-4	NA	TRBJ2-7	NA	CASSALGSAYEQYF	TGTGCCAGCAGCGCGTTGGGCAGTGCCTACGAGCAGTACTTC
TRBV4-1	few	TRBJ2-1	TRBD1	CASRDTGGKYNEQFF	TGCGCCAGCAGGGATACAGGGGGCAAGTACAATGAGCAGTTCTTC
TRBV6-5	NA	TRBJ2-7	TRBD2	CASSYSEPSGKQYF	TGTGCCAGCAGTTACTCGGAGCCTAGCGGCAAGCAGTACTTC
TRBV4-2	NA	TRBJ1-6	TRBD1	CASSHSNRGISPLHF	TGTGCCAGCAGCCACTCTAACAGGGGAATTTCACCCCTCCACTTT
TRBV9	few	TRBJ2-2	NA	CASSSRTGELFF	TGTGCCAGCAGCTCTAGGACCGGGGAGCTGTTTTTT
TRBV2	NA	TRBJ2-3	NA	CASSEMRSTDTQYF	TGTGCCAGCAGTGAAATGCGGAGCACAGATACGCAGTATTTT
TRBV6-2/TRBV6-3	NA	TRBJ2-7	TRBD2	CASSSTSGGAYEQYF	TGTGCCAGCAGTTCGACTAGCGGGGGGGCCTACGAGCAGTACTTC
TRBV30	NA	TRBJ2-1	TRBD2	CAWESGTSGGATYNEQFF	TGTGCCTGGGAATCAGGGACTAGCGGGGGGGCCACCTACAATGAGCAGTTCTTC
TRBV7-3	once	TRBJ2-3	NA	CASSLSSHTDTQYF	TGTGCCAGCAGCTTATCTAGTCACACAGATACGCAGTATTTT
TRBV5-1	NA	TRBJ1-1	TRBD1	CASQQGANTEAFF	TGCGCCAGCCAACAGGGGGCGAACACTGAAGCTTTCTTT
TRBV3-1/TRBV3-2	NA	TRBJ2-7	NA	CASSQSETPREQYF	TGTGCCAGCAGCCAATCGGAGACCCCAAGGGAGCAGTACTTC
TRBV7-6	NA	TRBJ1-1	NA	CASSLTNDRPTEAFF	TGTGCCAGCAGCTTAACAAACGACAGGCCCACTGAAGCTTTCTTT
TRBV5-4	NA	TRBJ1-5	TRBD1	CASSVDRGSQPQHF	TGTGCCAGCAGCGTGGACAGGGGAAGTCAGCCCCAGCATTTT
TRBV27	NA	TRBJ1-4	TRBD1	CASRLGTEGEKLFF	TGTGCCAGCAGACTTGGGACAGAGGGTGAAAAACTGTTTTTT
TRBV6-1	NA	TRBJ2-5	TRBD1	CASSDRDRVLRTQYF	TGTGCCAGCAGTGACAGGGACAGGGTCCTGAGGACCCAGTACTTC
TRBV19	NA	TRBJ2-1	NA	CASSIEQQPYNEQFF	TGTGCCAGTAGTATAGAACAGCAACCTTACAATGAGCAGTTCTTC
TRBV7-8	NA	TRBJ2-5	TRBD1	CASSLPGGGGTQYF	TGTGCCAGCAGCTTACCAGGGGGCGGCGGGACCCAGTACTTC
TRBV30	once	TRBJ2-7	TRBD1	CAWSVMWTGTYEQYF	TGTGCCTGGAGTGTAATGTGGACAGGGACCTACGAGCAGTACTTC
TRBV24-1	NA	TRBJ1-2	TRBD1	CATSDSGTDYGYTF	TGTGCCACCAGTGACTCCGGGACAGACTATGGCTACACCTTC
TRBV30	NA	TRBJ1-5	NA	CAWSVRAREPQHF	TGTGCCTGGAGTGTACGCGCGCGGGAGCCCCAGCATTTT
TRBV24-1	once	TRBJ2-2	NA	CATSAGHRNTGELFF	TGTGCCACCAGTGCTGGACATCGTAACACCGGGGAGCTGTTTTTT
TRBV4-1	NA	TRBJ1-2	NA	CASSQDDRGGYTF	TGCGCCAGCAGCCAAGATGATCGGGGTGGCTACACCTTC
TRBV27	NA	TRBJ2-3	TRBD1	CASSQLQGALSTDTQYF	TGTGCCAGCAGTCAACTCCAGGGGGCTCTTTCCACAGATACGCAGTATTTT
TRBV5-6	NA	TRBJ1-2	TRBD1	CASGGQGAFYGYTF	TGTGCCAGCGGTGGGCAGGGGGCTTTCTATGGCTACACCTTC
TRBV6-1	once	TRBJ1-2	NA	CASSEWEYNYGYTF	TGTGCCAGCAGTGAATGGGAGTATAACTATGGCTACACCTTC
TRBV7-9	NA	TRBJ2-7	NA	CASSPWKLAGNYEQYF	TGTGCCAGCAGCCCGTGGAAGCTGGCGGGGAACTACGAGCAGTACTTC
TRBV3-1/TRBV3-2	NA	TRBJ2-5	TRBD2	CASSQEASGDQETQYF	TGTGCCAGCAGCCAGGAGGCTAGCGGGGACCAAGAGACCCAGTACTTC
TRBV15	NA	TRBJ1-5	NA	CATSREGDQPQHF	TGTGCCACCAGCAGAGAAGGGGATCAGCCCCAGCATTTT
TRBV6-4	few	TRBJ2-1	TRBD2	CASSDSGRGSYNEQFF	TGTGCCAGCAGTGACTCCGGGCGGGGGAGCTACAATGAGCAGTTCTTC